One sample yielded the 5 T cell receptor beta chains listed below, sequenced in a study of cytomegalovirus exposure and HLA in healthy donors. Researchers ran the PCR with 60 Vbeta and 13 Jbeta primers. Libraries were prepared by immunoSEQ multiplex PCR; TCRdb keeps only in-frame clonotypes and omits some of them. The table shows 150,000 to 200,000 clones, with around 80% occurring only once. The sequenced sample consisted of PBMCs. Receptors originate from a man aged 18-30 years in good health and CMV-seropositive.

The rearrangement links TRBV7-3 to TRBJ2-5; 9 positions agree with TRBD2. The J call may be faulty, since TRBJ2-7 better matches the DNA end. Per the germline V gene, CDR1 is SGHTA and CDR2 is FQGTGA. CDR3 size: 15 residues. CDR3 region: CASSLGVAGVYEQYF. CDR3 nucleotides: TGTGCCAGCAGCTTGGGGGTAGCGGGAGTTTACGAGCAGTACTTC.

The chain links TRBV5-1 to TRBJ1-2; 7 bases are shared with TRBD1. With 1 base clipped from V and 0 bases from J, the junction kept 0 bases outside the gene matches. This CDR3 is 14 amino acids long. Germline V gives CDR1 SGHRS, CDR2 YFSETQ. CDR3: CASSLTGANYGYTF. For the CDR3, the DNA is TGCGCCAGCAGCTTGACAGGGGCTAACTATGGCTACACCTTC.

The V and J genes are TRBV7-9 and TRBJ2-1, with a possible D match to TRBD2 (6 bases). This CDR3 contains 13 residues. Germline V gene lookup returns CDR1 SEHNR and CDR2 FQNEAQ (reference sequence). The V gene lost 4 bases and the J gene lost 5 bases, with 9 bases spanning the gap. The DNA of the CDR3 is TGTGCCAGCAGCTCGGGACTTGACAATGAGCAGTTCTTC. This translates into CASSSGLDNEQFF.

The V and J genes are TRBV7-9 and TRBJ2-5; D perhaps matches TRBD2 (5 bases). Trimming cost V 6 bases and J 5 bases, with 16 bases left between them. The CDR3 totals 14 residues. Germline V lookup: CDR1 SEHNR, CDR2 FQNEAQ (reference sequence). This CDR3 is CASSQMAGQETQYF. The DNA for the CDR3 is TGTGCCAGCAGTCAAATGGCGGGTCAGGAGACCCAGTACTTC.

CDR3 sequence reads: CASSQVRANTEAFF. CDR3 DNA sequence: TGCGCCAGCAGCCAAGTCAGGGCGAACACTGAAGCTTTCTTT. V usage is TRBV4-1 and J usage is TRBJ1-1, with D possibly being TRBD1 (5 bases). Looked up from germline, CDR1 is MGHRA and CDR2 is YSYEKL. Trimming cost V 1 base and J 1 base, with 7 bases left between them. CDR3 size: 14 residues.